Following are 9 T cell receptor beta chains from one sample sequenced in a study of beta chain features in type 1 diabetes. cDNA synthesis used the whole RNA isolate, giving expressed TCRB sequences. Only in-frame clones appear in the TCRdb table, and some are missing; sequencing was by immunoSEQ multiplex PCR. The sample records 350,000 or so clones, less than 20% being singletons. Sequencing was carried out using naive CD4+ T cells from blood. Receptors were obtained from a woman younger than 30 in good health.

Remarks on this clone: The same CDR3 can be traced to other DNA sequences in this sample. The chain couples TRBV20-1 to TRBJ2-1; D gene ambiguous. The CDR3 contains 11 residues. Trimming removed 1 base at V and 9 bases at J, with 7 bases between. Germline CDR1 and CDR2: DFQATT and SNEGSKA (reference sequence). The CDR3 protein is CSARGSGEQFF. Written as DNA, the CDR3 is TGCAGTGCTAGAGGATCAGGTGAGCAGTTCTTC.

The chain couples TRBV30 to TRBJ2-2; TRBD2 is a possible D gene (6 bases). CDR3 size: 13 residues. V lost 2 bases to trimming and J lost 6 bases, with 10 bases between them. Germline V gives CDR1 GTSNPN, CDR2 SVGIG (reference sequence). Here the CDR3 DNA reads TGTGCCTGGAGTACTGGGGGGTCCGGGGAGCTGTTTTTT. The encoded protein is CAWSTGGSGELFF.

This chain connects TRBV5-1 to TRBJ2-7, with a weak D call TRBD2 (5 bases). CDR1 is SGHRS, CDR2 YFSETQ, per germline. CDR3 size: 14 residues. Trimming took 2 bases from V and 4 from J, leaving 13 bases between them. The CDR3 DNA sequence: TGCGCCAGCAGCTTTGGGAGTTTAGGATACGAGCAGTACTTC. Translation: CASSFGSLGYEQYF. Supplemented by reference TRBV5-1 and TRBJ2-7, the full variable domain reads KAGVTQTPRYLIKTRGQQVTLSCSPISGHRSVSWYQQTPGQGLQFLFEYFSETQRNKGNFPGRFSGRQFSNSRSEMNVSTLELGDSALYLCASSFGSLGYEQYFGPGTRLTVT.

This chain uses TRBV15 with TRBJ1-4; weak D call: TRBD1 (5 bases). The germline CDR1 and CDR2 sequences are LNHNV and YYDKDF (reference sequence). CDR3 length equals 12 residues. V gave up 6 bases and J gave up 11 bases, with 13 bases separating them. The CDR3 sequence: CATSPSGRKLFF. The CDR3, as DNA: TGTGCCACCAGTCCCTCAGGGAGGAAACTGTTTTTT.

This rearrangement joins TRBV19 to TRBJ2-1; weak D call: TRBD2 (5 bases). The germline CDR1 and CDR2 sequences are LNHDA and SQIVND (reference sequence). Trimming left V 2 bases short and J 9 bases short, with 14 bases between. This CDR3 is built from 14 residues. CDR3 amino acids: CASSIRGLRVEQFF. CDR3 nucleotides: TGTGCCAGTAGTATAAGAGGCCTGAGGGTTGAGCAGTTCTTC. The variable domain in full, with the rest retrieved from reference TRBV19 and TRBJ2-1, is DGGITQSPKYLFRKEGQNVTLSCEQNLNHDAMYWYRQDPGQGLRLIYYSQIVNDFQKGDIAEGYSVSREKKESFPLTVTSAQKNPTAFYLCASSIRGLRVEQFFGPGTRLTVL.

The chain couples TRBV2 to TRBJ2-5; D possibly corresponds to TRBD1 (5 bases). The CDR3 covers 12 residues. The germline V gene has CDR1 SNHLY and CDR2 FYNNEI. V gave up 5 bases and J gave up 5 bases, with 9 bases separating them. The CDR3: CASSKNRETQYF. In DNA, the CDR3 is TGTGCCAGCAGTAAGAACAGGGAGACCCAGTACTTC.

The table lists this clone with a few counts. J is TRBJ2-4 and V is TRBV5-6, with 8 bases matching TRBD2. Trimming at V came to 5 bases and at J to 7 bases, leaving 5 bases not matched to a gene. The CDR3 runs to 13 residues. Germline-derived CDR1 and CDR2 are SGHDT and YYEEEE. Here the CDR3 DNA reads TGTGCCAGCAGTCGGGGGGGCGAGAACATTCAGTACTTC. It is translated as CASSRGGENIQYF.

This chain uses TRBV4-2 with TRBJ2-6; 9 bases align to TRBD1. The V and J ends lost 3 bases and 8 bases, in that order; junction bases with no gene match: 5. Germline values: CDR1 LGHNA, CDR2 YNFKEQ. The CDR3 covers 15 residues. The CDR3 is CASSHTGQGTNVLTF. CDR3 DNA sequence: TGTGCCAGCAGCCATACGGGACAGGGAACCAACGTCCTGACTTTC.

The rearrangement uses TRBV5-1 and TRBJ2-5; the match to TRBD1 covers 9 bases. J gave up 2 bases and V 0 bases, and 8 bases lay outside the gene matches. The CDR3 is 17 amino acids. The germline V gene has CDR1 SGHRS and CDR2 YFSETQ. This CDR3 is CASSLAPGQGTQETQYF. Here the CDR3 DNA reads TGCGCCAGCAGCTTGGCCCCGGGACAGGGTACACAAGAGACCCAGTACTTC.